The 21 T cell receptor beta chains below come from one sample, sequenced in a study of Tregs in tolerant kidney transplant recipients. Clones were sequenced by immunoSEQ multiplex PCR, and TCRdb holds only the in-frame ones, with some missing. The sample includes more than 90,000 clones, over 85% of them seen just once. Related graft donors supplied nonmyeloablative bone marrow transplants, and mixed chimerism was transient. The specimen was CD4+ T cells from blood (PBMCs), collected 12 months after the transplant. The receptors originated from a human patient who received a combined kidney and bone marrow transplant. Some of the T cells may derive from the graft donor.

The J gene is TRBJ2-2, the V gene TRBV19; D is uncertain. V shed 6 bases and J shed 0 bases, with 11 bases lying between them. The CDR3 is 15 residues long. CDR1 and CDR2 (germline): LNHDA, SQIVND (reference sequence). For the CDR3, the DNA is TGTGCCAGTAGAGTCACAGCTACGAACACCGGGGAGCTGTTTTTT. Its protein is CASRVTATNTGELFF.

The genes are TRBV29-1 and TRBJ2-3, with TRBD1 identical over 11 bases. The CDR3 spans 15 residues. J was trimmed by 3 bases and V by 5 bases; bases with no gene match: 7. Germline lookup yields CDR1 SQVTM and CDR2 ANQGSEA. CDR3 sequence: CSVRGGTGGTDTQYF. In DNA form, the CDR3 reads TGCAGCGTTAGGGGCGGGACAGGGGGTACAGATACGCAGTATTTT.

V is TRBV19 and J is TRBJ2-3, with TRBD2 matching 7 bases. The J segment lost 2 bases and the V segment lost 9 bases, leaving 5 bases of the junction unmatched. The germline V gene encodes CDR1 LNHDA and CDR2 SQIVND (reference sequence). The CDR3 length is 13 residues. As DNA, the CDR3 is TGTGCCAGCCGGGGGGTACCCACAGATACGCAGTATTTT. The encoded protein is CASRGVPTDTQYF.

CDR3 sequence: CASSLGSQGGVYEQYF. Here the CDR3 DNA reads TGTGCCAGCAGCTTGGGTTCCCAGGGTGGGGTCTACGAGCAGTACTTC. The V and J genes are TRBV5-4 and TRBJ2-7; weak D call: TRBD1 (5 bases). CDR1 SGHNT and CDR2 YYREEE come from the germline V gene (reference sequence). V lost 0 bases to trimming and J lost 3 bases, with 16 bases between them. The CDR3 has 16 amino acids.

The V and J genes are TRBV5-5 and TRBJ2-5, with a possible D match to TRBD1 (6 bases). The V end was cut by 7 bases, the J end by 1 base, with 23 bases between. CDR1 and CDR2 from the germline V gene are SGHKS and YYEKEE (reference sequence). CDR3 length: 17 amino acids. The CDR3 reads CASGRLGGRVGQETQYF. The CDR3 coding sequence is TGTGCCAGCGGCCGGTTAGGGGGTCGGGTAGGCCAAGAGACCCAGTACTTC.

The chain has TRBV7-8 and TRBJ1-2; D possibly corresponds to TRBD1 (6 bases). The V gene lost 4 bases and the J gene lost 4 bases, with 13 bases spanning the gap. This CDR3 contains 14 residues. CDR1 is SGHVS and CDR2 is FQNEAQ in the germline V gene. The CDR3: CASSSRGEVYGYTF. The CDR3 DNA reads as TGTGCCAGCAGCTCCAGGGGCGAGGTCTATGGCTACACCTTC.

The chain joins TRBV27 to TRBJ1-1, with D hard to call. The ends were cut back, 5 bases at V and 6 bases at J, with 13 bases in the middle. The length of the CDR3 is 13 residues. Germline assignment: CDR1 MNHEY and CDR2 SMNVEV (reference sequence). The CDR3 DNA is TGTGCCAGCAGTGTAGGCCGAGGCGCTGAAGCTTTCTTT. Translated, it gives CASSVGRGAEAFF.

On this clone itself: One end of the junction does not line up with germline, which may come from a read error. The CDR3 DNA reads as TGCAGTGTTGGGGCGAGGATGGCCTTC. Its translation: CSVGARMAF. The V and J genes are TRBV20-1 and TRBJ1-2, with D possibly TRBD1 on 5 matching bases. This CDR3 region has 9 residues. The germline V gene encodes CDR1 DFQATT and CDR2 SNEGSKA (reference sequence).

The J gene is TRBJ1-3, the V gene TRBV19; D possibly corresponds to TRBD1 (6 bases). The CDR3 runs to 12 residues. Germline CDR1 and CDR2: LNHDA and SQIVND (reference sequence). V dropped 8 bases and J dropped 4 bases, with 9 bases sitting between them. The CDR3 DNA reads as TGTGCCAGTGGGGGCTCCGGAAACACCATATATTTT. It translates to CASGGSGNTIYF.

This clone has a handful of counts. The chain recombines TRBV4-3 with TRBJ1-2; 9 positions match TRBD1. Germline V gives CDR1 LGHNA, CDR2 YSLEER. This CDR3 is built from 15 residues. Unmatched junction bases numbered 10, after V lost 4 bases and J lost 7 bases. CDR3 amino acids: CASSRGTGIFPGYTF. The DNA for the CDR3 is TGCGCCAGCAGCCGGGGGACAGGGATCTTCCCTGGCTACACCTTC.

The gene calls are TRBV4-2 and TRBJ2-2; TRBD2 agrees at 7 bases. Germline V gene data show CDR1 as LGHNA and CDR2 as YNFKEQ. V gave up 4 bases and J gave up 5 bases; unmatched junction bases: 13. CDR3 size: 17 residues. CDR3 amino acids: CASSRRSPGGGTGELFF. The DNA for the CDR3 is TGTGCCAGCAGCCGACGAAGTCCGGGAGGTGGGACCGGGGAGCTGTTTTTT.

The V gene is TRBV11-3, the J gene TRBJ2-7, with 13 positions matching TRBD2. CDR1 and CDR2 (germline): SGHNT, YENEEA. The J segment lost 4 bases and the V segment lost 0 bases, leaving 12 bases of the junction unmatched. This CDR3 has 19 residues. CDR3 sequence (DNA): TGTGCCAGCAGCTTAGATCTCCCCCTGACTAGCGGGAGGACGTACGAGCAGTACTTC. Its protein is CASSLDLPLTSGRTYEQYF.

The chain has TRBV5-1 and TRBJ2-7; the match to TRBD2 covers 8 bases. Per the germline V gene, CDR1 is SGHRS and CDR2 is YFSETQ. V shed 6 bases and J 5 bases; nucleotides not matched to a gene: 4. This CDR3 has 12 residues. This chain's CDR3 is CASTPGGDEQYF. CDR3 nucleotides: TGCGCCAGCACCCCCGGGGGGGACGAGCAGTACTTC.

This sequence joins TRBV9 and TRBJ2-7; perhaps TRBD2 as D (6 bases). With 4 bases removed from V and 2 bases from J, the gap between germline ends came to 19 bases. The CDR3 loop spans 16 amino acids. Germline lookup yields CDR1 SGDLS and CDR2 YYNGEE. The CDR3 sequence is CASSPQAPGDAYEQYF. The CDR3 nucleotides are TGTGCCAGCAGCCCCCAAGCGCCGGGGGACGCCTACGAGCAGTACTTC.

The chain carries TRBV27 and TRBJ2-1; D gene unclear. Trimming left V 3 bases short and J 0 bases short, with 6 bases between. The CDR3 contains 14 residues. Looked up from germline, CDR1 is MNHEY and CDR2 is SMNVEV (reference sequence). CDR3 sequence (DNA): TGTGCCAGCAGTTTGGAGCGCTCCTACAATGAGCAGTTCTTC. Its protein product is CASSLERSYNEQFF.

The genes are TRBV4-2 and TRBJ1-3, with D unresolved. The V and J ends lost 1 base and 4 bases respectively, with 11 bases between them. The CDR3 covers 15 residues. The germline gives CDR1 LGHNA, CDR2 YNFKEQ. The CDR3 nucleotides are TGTGCCAGCAGCCAAGGAGGGCAGTACGGAAACACCATATATTTT. Encoded protein: CASSQGGQYGNTIYF.

The J gene is TRBJ2-7, the V gene TRBV5-4; D is perhaps TRBD1 (5 bases). The length of the CDR3 is 12 residues. Trimming pared 1 base from V and 3 bases from J, leaving 5 bases between. CDR1 SGHNT and CDR2 YYREEE come from the germline V gene (reference sequence). The CDR3 region has the DNA TGTGCCAGCAGCTTGCAGGGCTACGAGCAGTACTTC. Protein sequence: CASSLQGYEQYF. The full variable domain, completed using reference TRBV5-4 and TRBJ2-7, is ETGVTQSPTHLIKTRGQQVTLRCSSQSGHNTVSWYQQALGQGPQFIFQYYREEENGRGNFPPRFSGLQFPNYSSELNVNALELDDSALYLCASSLQGYEQYFGPGTRLTVT.

V gene TRBV27 combines with J gene TRBJ2-1, with D tentatively TRBD2 (6 bases). CDR3 size: 14 residues. Between the trimmed V and J ends, which lost 6 bases and 1 base, there was a span of 10 bases. Looked up from germline, CDR1 is MNHEY and CDR2 is SMNVEV (reference sequence). The CDR3 nucleotides read TGTGCCAGCAGGCGGGGCCTTTCCTACAATGAGCAGTTCTTC. Protein sequence: CASRRGLSYNEQFF.

The rearrangement joins TRBV7-3 to TRBJ2-3, with TRBD2 as a possible D gene (6 bases). Germline CDR1 is SGHTA and CDR2 is FQGTGA. CDR3 size: 16 residues. V shed 2 bases and J shed 0 bases, with 12 bases lying between them. As DNA, the CDR3 is TGTGCCAGCAGCTTACGGCGGGGCACTAGCACAGATACGCAGTATTTT. It yields the protein CASSLRRGTSTDTQYF. The variable domain in full, with the rest retrieved from reference TRBV7-3 and TRBJ2-3, is GAGVSQTPSNKVTEKGKYVELRCDPISGHTALYWYRQSLGQGPEFLIYFQGTGAADDSGLPNDRFFAVRPEGSVSTLKIQRTERGDSAVYLCASSLRRGTSTDTQYFGPGTRLTVL.

This chain connects TRBV18 to TRBJ1-1; D remains ambiguous. The germline CDR1 and CDR2 sequences are KGHSH and LQKENI. Trimming cost V 2 bases and J 0 bases, with 7 bases left between them. The CDR3 contains 14 residues. CDR3 bases: TGTGCCAGCTCACCAGGCTTCATGAACACTGAAGCTTTCTTT. This codes for CASSPGFMNTEAFF.

This rearrangement joins TRBV5-1 to TRBJ2-7, with TRBD1 matching over 9 bases. V dropped 3 bases and J dropped 7; count of bases not matched to a gene: 11. Germline V gene sequence: CDR1 SGHRS, CDR2 YFSETQ. The CDR3 runs to 15 residues. The CDR3 here is CASSWGGQGVGEQYF. CDR3 bases: TGCGCCAGCAGCTGGGGGGGACAGGGAGTTGGGGAGCAGTACTTC. The full variable domain, with the rest looked up from reference TRBV5-1 and TRBJ2-7, is KAGVTQTPRYLIKTRGQQVTLSCSPISGHRSVSWYQQTPGQGLQFLFEYFSETQRNKGNFPGRFSGRQFSNSRSEMNVSTLELGDSALYLCASSWGGQGVGEQYFGPGTRLTVT.